This entry describes one TCR beta chain. In its sample, this clonotype was seen once. Its recognized antigen is unknown. A much bigger clone sits one base away, suggesting this may be a read error. The AllPrep DNA/RNA mini kit was used to purify genomic DNA and total RNA simultaneously from each of the approximately eleven tumor samples. Every RNA sample had an RNA integrity number above 6.5 and an OD 260/280 ratio above 1.9. The junction shows trimming of 8 bases on V and 2 bases on J, plus 6 bases between the germline ends. The germline V gene provides CDR1 MDHEN and CDR2 SYDVKM. The CDR3 numbers 11 residues from cysteine through phenylalanine. The entry retains the CDR3 DNA only, 33 bases that are in frame from base 1. Using a modified ARM-PCR protocol with multiple V-beta primers and a C-beta primer, the team built TCRB libraries from RNA through three nested multiplex PCR rounds. TCRB-specific cDNA was synthesized from around 0.5 ug total RNA with ProtoScript II Reverse Transcriptase and a C-beta primer. For the TCRB libraries, no unique molecular identifiers were described. In the third PCR, barcodes and adapters were added over 25 cycles using Deep VentR (exo-) polymerase, and bands of 250-500 bp were then gel purified. TCRB libraries were sequenced with 250 bp paired-end reads on an Illumina HiSeq 2500. In the source study's methods: Reads were cleaned with Trimmomatic, merged with FLASH, assigned V, D and J segments with MiGEC, and analyzed with VDJtools. The Shannon-Wiener diversity index, calculated using VDJtools, was used to quantify repertoire diversity. The public sequencing data were trimmed at Q25 with fastp and processed into clonotypes with MiXCR by TCRdb, which kept only in-frame beta chains. Rows are combined by CDR3 protein, so each entry shows the most common genes and DNA. The V and J calls were determined by TCRdb, not by the authors. The sample table lists tens of thousands of distinct CDR3 sequences, approximately 60% of them with a count of one. The biggest ten clones account for 33% of the sample.

The data belong to a study of tumor-infiltrating lymphocytes in glioblastoma multiforme (dated by TCRdb to the late 2010s). Regarding the complete study: To find out whether intratumoral genomic heterogeneity fosters TIL diversity, the study jointly investigated somatic mutations, TIL diversity and immune response activity.

Here is what the overall study found, with its caveats: Because T cells carry unequal numbers of TCR transcripts, RNA-based TCR sequencing may distort clone frequencies. Generalizability is limited because the TCR and somatic mutation analysis included only one glioblastoma patient. T cells were not sorted into functional subsets, which the authors noted as a future improvement.

The clonotype was recovered from a male donor with glioblastoma. The sample consisted of brain tumor tissue. The V and J segments used are TRBV28 and TRBJ1-1, with the D gene not confidently named. At the DNA level, the sequence is TGTGCCAGCGAGCATAACACTGAAGCTTTCTTT. It encodes CASEHNTEAFF.